This TCR beta chain was captured in a study of T cell repertoires in cytomegalovirus infection. For the study at large: Signatures in public TCR beta sequences pointed to both CMV infection and matching HLA type.

The germline CDR1 and CDR2 sequences are SEHNR and FQNEAQ (reference sequence). The CDR3 loop spans 13 amino acids. V lost 8 bases and J lost 2, with 9 bases in between. TCRdb reanalysed the reads using MiXCR and keeps one entry per CDR3 protein. The profile shows fewer than 650,000 distinct CDR3 sequences, about 39% of them singletons. This clonotype was observed a handful of times. Its antigen is undetermined. The V call is TRBV7-9, the J call TRBJ1-4; D gene uncertain. The material sequenced was cultured PBMCs, taken from culture after CMV antigen stimulation. This clonotype was sampled from a human donor in good health (CMV status not recorded). Some clones in this sample may be carry-over from other donors' samples. CDR3 bases: TGTGCCAGCCGCAGGTCCACTAATGAAAAACTGTTTTTT. Translation gives CASRRSTNEKLFF.